The 20 T cell receptor beta chains given below trace back to one sample, sequenced in a study of T cell changes during pregnancy in multiple sclerosis. The method was immunoSEQ multiplex PCR; TCRdb's version includes in-frame clones alone and lacks a portion of them. Altogether roughly 70,000 clones are present, roughly nine tenths being singletons, with the ten largest covering 3% to 3.5%. The sequencing used peripheral blood, collected before pregnancy. Receptors were obtained from a female donor with multiple sclerosis, enrolled in a pregnancy study.

The chain combines TRBV30 with TRBJ1-1, with a tentative D call TRBD1 (6 bases). The CDR3 has 15 amino acids. Germline V lookup: CDR1 GTSNPN, CDR2 SVGIG (reference sequence). V was clipped by 8 bases and J by 4 bases, with 23 bases between them. CDR3 sequence: CAGDLVWRTATEAFF. DNA for the CDR3: TGTGCCGGTGATTTAGTTTGGCGGACAGCCACTGAAGCTTTCTTT.

The rearrangement links TRBV9 to TRBJ2-7; the match to TRBD2 covers 7 bases. The CDR3 sequence is 13 residues long. V dropped 2 bases and J dropped 5; count of bases not matched to a gene: 4. Per germline, CDR1 SGDLS and CDR2 YYNGEE. The chain's CDR3 is CASSVGLEHEQYF. CDR3 nucleotides: TGTGCCAGCAGCGTCGGACTAGAGCACGAGCAGTACTTC.

This clone appeared once. The V call is TRBV7-9, the J call TRBJ2-2, with 7 bases matching TRBD1. This CDR3 comprises 15 residues. The V gene end was trimmed by 3 bases and the J gene end by 5 bases; junction bases not matched to a gene: 6. CDR1 and CDR2 from the germline V gene are SEHNR and FQNEAQ (reference sequence). The CDR3 DNA follows: TGTGCCAGCAGCTTGTCGGACAGGCCGACCGGGGAGCTGTTTTTT. It codes for CASSLSDRPTGELFF.

The table lists this clone with many counts. The chain recombines TRBV6-1 with TRBJ2-3; perhaps TRBD1 as D (6 bases). Trimming shortened V by 6 bases and J by 2 bases, and 15 bases separated the two germline ends. The CDR3 is 15 residues long. Looked up from germline, CDR1 is MNHNS and CDR2 is SASEGT. Written as DNA, the CDR3 is TGTGCCAGCAGGGGGGCAGGAGCACACACAGATACGCAGTATTTT. This sequence encodes CASRGAGAHTDTQYF.

The V and J genes are TRBV7-2 and TRBJ1-6, with D uncertain. CDR1 SGHTA and CDR2 FQGNSA come from the germline V gene. There are 17 residues in the CDR3. Trimming stripped 1 base from V and 0 bases from J, with 10 bases between. The CDR3 here is CASSLGWANSYNSPLHF. The CDR3, as DNA: TGTGCCAGCAGCTTAGGGTGGGCAAACTCCTATAATTCACCCCTCCACTTT.

V usage is TRBV5-1 and J usage is TRBJ2-7; D call uncertain. Germline assignment: CDR1 SGHRS and CDR2 YFSETQ. CDR3 size: 13 residues. With 2 bases removed from V and 1 base from J, the gap between germline ends came to 7 bases. The CDR3 region is CASSFEDSYEQYF. Here the CDR3 DNA reads TGCGCCAGCAGCTTTGAGGATTCCTACGAGCAGTACTTC.

The chain employs TRBV4-3 and TRBJ1-3, with D unclear. Germline V CDR1 and CDR2: LGHNA, YSLEER. The CDR3 covers 14 residues. V shed 1 base and J shed 0 bases, with 4 bases lying between them. The CDR3: CASSQGSSGNTIYF. Here the CDR3 DNA reads TGCGCCAGCAGCCAAGGCAGCTCTGGAAACACCATATATTTT.

The rearrangement uses TRBV5-6 and TRBJ2-3, with TRBD1 as a possible D gene (6 bases). CDR3 length: 13 amino acids. Trimming removed 4 bases from V and 5 bases from J, with 11 bases in between. CDR1 SGHDT and CDR2 YYEEEE come from the germline V gene. For the CDR3, the DNA is TGTGCCAGCAGCACACAGGGTGGAGATACGCAGTATTTT. Amino acid sequence: CASSTQGGDTQYF.

The chain joins TRBV6-5 to TRBJ1-1; D gene ambiguous. Trimming stripped 7 bases from V and 3 bases from J, with 12 bases between. Germline values: CDR1 MNHEY, CDR2 SVGAGI. This CDR3 comprises 13 residues. CDR3: CASTPRRDTEAFF. The CDR3 region has the DNA TGTGCCAGCACCCCCAGGCGGGACACTGAAGCTTTCTTT.

This chain connects TRBV27 to TRBJ1-2; D is undetermined. V was trimmed by 5 bases and J by 2 bases, leaving 15 bases between them. The CDR3 contains 15 residues. CDR1 is MNHEY, CDR2 SMNVEV, per germline (reference sequence). CDR3 sequence: CASSALPGFNYGYTF. The CDR3 DNA reads as TGTGCCAGCAGTGCTCTACCAGGCTTCAACTATGGCTACACCTTC.

The chain is built from TRBV19 and TRBJ1-6; 8 bases align to TRBD1. This CDR3 spans 13 amino acids. V lost 6 bases, J lost 8 bases, and 3 bases stayed unmatched. The V gene's germline CDR1 is LNHDA and CDR2 SQIVND (reference sequence). The CDR3 DNA is TGTGCCAGTAGAACAGGGGGTGATTCACCCCTCCACTTT. Amino acid sequence: CASRTGGDSPLHF.

V is TRBV5-4 and J is TRBJ2-2, with 8 bases lining up with TRBD2. The CDR3 runs 16 residues. Germline V CDR1 and CDR2: SGHNT, YYREEE (reference sequence). Trimming at V came to 0 bases and at J to 0 bases, leaving 1 base not matched to a gene. The CDR3 sequence: CASSLGGGTNTGELFF. CDR3 DNA sequence: TGTGCCAGCAGCTTGGGCGGGGGGACGAACACCGGGGAGCTGTTTTTT.

This chain links TRBV7-2 with TRBJ2-1; TRBD2 agrees at 9 bases. Germline trimming cut 0 bases from V and 4 bases from J; bases unmatched to any gene: 1. The CDR3 runs 15 residues. Germline CDR1 and CDR2: SGHTA and FQGNSA. This CDR3 is CASSLALAGYNEQFF. The CDR3 DNA follows: TGTGCCAGCAGCTTAGCTCTAGCGGGGTACAATGAGCAGTTCTTC. Complete variable domain (other parts from reference TRBV7-2 and TRBJ2-1): GAGVSQSPSNKVTEKGKDVELRCDPISGHTALYWYRQSLGQGLEFLIYFQGNSAPDKSGLPSDRFSAERTGGSVSTLTIQRTQQEDSAVYLCASSLALAGYNEQFFGPGTRLTVL.

V gene TRBV7-9 combines with J gene TRBJ1-3; D is possibly TRBD1 (6 bases). V dropped 5 bases and J dropped 0 bases, with 11 bases sitting between them. Germline V lookup: CDR1 SEHNR, CDR2 FQNEAQ (reference sequence). This CDR3 has 15 amino acids. DNA of the CDR3: TGTGCCAGCAGCCCGGACAGTTACTCTGGAAACACCATATATTTT. It codes for CASSPDSYSGNTIYF. The variable domain in full, with the rest retrieved from reference TRBV7-9 and TRBJ1-3, is DTGVSQNPRHKITKRGQNVTFRCDPISEHNRLYWYRQTLGQGPEFLTYFQNEAQLEKSRLLSDRFSAERPKGSFSTLEIQRTEQGDSAMYLCASSPDSYSGNTIYFGEGSWLTVV.

This sequence joins TRBV19 and TRBJ2-7; TRBD1 might be the D (6 bases). Looked up from germline, CDR1 is LNHDA and CDR2 is SQIVND (reference sequence). The CDR3 runs 14 residues. Trimming removed 4 bases at V and 4 bases at J, with 14 bases between. The CDR3: CASSTLDSLYEQYF. For the CDR3, the DNA is TGTGCCAGTAGTACCCTGGACAGCCTGTACGAGCAGTACTTC.

The chain combines TRBV12-5 with TRBJ2-2, with a tentative D call TRBD1 (6 bases). The CDR3 spans 13 residues. Germline CDR1 and CDR2: LGHNT and FRNRAP. Trimming removed 6 bases from V and 5 bases from J, with 10 bases in between. CDR3 nucleotides: TGTGCTAGTGGCACAGGGATAACCGGGGAGCTGTTTTTT. This translates into CASGTGITGELFF. Based on the CDR3 plus reference TRBV12-5 and TRBJ2-2, the full variable domain is DARVTQTPRHKVTEMGQEVTMRCQPILGHNTVFWYRQTMMQGLELLAYFRNRAPLDDSGMPKDRFSAEMPDATLATLKIQPSEPRDSAVYFCASGTGITGELFFGEGSRLTVL.

V gene TRBV10-3 combines with J gene TRBJ1-2; 10 nucleotides align to TRBD1. The CDR3 totals 14 residues. The trim removed 4 bases at V and 4 bases at J, leaving 3 bases unmatched. Germline V gene sequence: CDR1 ENHRY, CDR2 SYGVKD. Written as DNA, the CDR3 is TGTGCCATCAGTGCTGACAGGGGGCGCTATGGCTACACCTTC. Protein product: CAISADRGRYGYTF.

In this sample, this clone is large (0.1 to 1%). V and J are TRBV27 and TRBJ1-6, with D perhaps matching TRBD1 (6 bases). V lost 6 bases and J lost 6, with 15 bases in between. Germline-derived CDR1 and CDR2 are MNHEY and SMNVEV (reference sequence). CDR3 length equals 15 residues. The CDR3 nucleotides read TGTGCCAGCAGCTTAACCACCAGGGGTAATTCACCCCTCCACTTT. It encodes CASSLTTRGNSPLHF.

V and J are TRBV6-5 and TRBJ1-4, with TRBD1 as a possible D gene (6 bases). Trimming removed 6 bases at V and 8 bases at J, with 10 bases between. This CDR3 comprises 12 residues. CDR1 and CDR2 from the germline V gene are MNHEY and SVGAGI. The CDR3 sequence is CASRRGIEKLFF. CDR3 in DNA: TGTGCCAGCAGGAGGGGGATCGAAAAACTGTTTTTT.

This chain links TRBV4-1 with TRBJ2-7; a weak D match, TRBD2 (6 bases). The germline gives CDR1 MGHRA, CDR2 YSYEKL. The CDR3 has 16 residues. V lost 0 bases and J 0 bases, leaving 12 bases between the germline ends. CDR3: CASSQDVAEGSYEQYF. The CDR3 DNA reads as TGCGCCAGCAGCCAAGATGTAGCGGAGGGCTCCTACGAGCAGTACTTC.